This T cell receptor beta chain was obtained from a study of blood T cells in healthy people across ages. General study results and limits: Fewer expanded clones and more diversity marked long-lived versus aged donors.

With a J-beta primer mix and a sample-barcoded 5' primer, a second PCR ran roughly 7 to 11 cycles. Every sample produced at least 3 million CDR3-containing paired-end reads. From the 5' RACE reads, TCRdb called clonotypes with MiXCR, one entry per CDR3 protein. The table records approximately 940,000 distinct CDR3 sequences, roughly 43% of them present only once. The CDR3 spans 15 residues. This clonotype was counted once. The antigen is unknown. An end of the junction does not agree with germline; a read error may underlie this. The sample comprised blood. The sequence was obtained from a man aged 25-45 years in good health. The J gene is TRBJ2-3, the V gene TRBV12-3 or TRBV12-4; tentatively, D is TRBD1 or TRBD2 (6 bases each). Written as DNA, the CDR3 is TGTGCCAGCACCCAGGGGACTGCTAGCACAGATGCGCAGTATTTT. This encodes CASTQGTASTDAQYF.